Following are 10 T cell receptor beta chains from one sample sequenced in a study of T cell changes during pregnancy in multiple sclerosis. Generated by immunoSEQ multiplex PCR, the TCRdb table keeps only in-frame clones and is missing some. The sample includes some 87,000 clones, roughly nine tenths of them seen just once. Specimen: CD4+ T cells from peripheral blood mononuclear cells, collected before pregnancy. These receptors all stem from a female donor with multiple sclerosis, enrolled in a pregnancy study.

This clone was observed a few times. The V call is TRBV10-1, the J call TRBJ1-1, with a tentative D call TRBD1 (6 bases). Trimming stripped 4 bases from V and 0 bases from J, with 15 bases between. The length of the CDR3 is 16 residues. Germline V gene data show CDR1 as WNHNN and CDR2 as SYGVQD (reference sequence). In DNA form, the CDR3 reads TGCGCCAGCAGTGGGCAGGGGCTAAAGATGAACACTGAAGCTTTCTTT. Protein sequence: CASSGQGLKMNTEAFF.

A few counts support this clone. The genes are TRBV5-4 and TRBJ2-2; no definite D call. There are 14 residues in the CDR3. Trimming cost V 4 bases and J 0 bases, with 7 bases left between them. Germline CDR1 SGHNT, CDR2 YYREEE (reference sequence). CDR3 loop: CASSPNSNTGELFF. The CDR3 DNA follows: TGTGCCAGCAGCCCAAACTCGAACACCGGGGAGCTGTTTTTT.

V and J are TRBV9 and TRBJ1-2, with 8 bases identical to TRBD1. V shed 3 bases, J shed 6 bases, and the junction held 13 bases outside the gene matches. The CDR3 totals 16 residues. Per the germline V gene, CDR1 is SGDLS and CDR2 is YYNGEE. CDR3 sequence: CASSGPGPGQGNGYTF. The CDR3 DNA follows: TGTGCCAGCAGCGGCCCGGGACCAGGACAGGGTAATGGCTACACCTTC.

V and J are TRBV5-1 and TRBJ1-1; possibly TRBD1 for D (5 bases). V lost 0 bases, J lost 0 bases, and 12 bases lay in between. From germline, CDR1 is SGHRS and CDR2 YFSETQ. CDR3 size: 16 residues. The CDR3 DNA reads TGCGCCAGCAGCTTGGGACAGAGCAACATGAACACTGAAGCTTTCTTT. It codes for CASSLGQSNMNTEAFF.

V is TRBV5-4 and J is TRBJ1-1; D might be TRBD1 (5 bases). CDR1 and CDR2 (germline): SGHNT, YYREEE (reference sequence). V was trimmed by 1 base and J by 4 bases, leaving 8 bases between them. The length of the CDR3 is 13 residues. This chain's CDR3 is CASSLQGTTEAFF. CDR3 in DNA: TGTGCCAGCAGCTTGCAGGGAACCACTGAAGCTTTCTTT.

The chain carries TRBV19 and TRBJ1-3; 8 positions agree with TRBD1. J gave up 0 bases and V 5 bases, and 6 bases lay outside the gene matches. CDR1 and CDR2 from the germline V gene are LNHDA and SQIVND (reference sequence). There are 16 residues in the CDR3. CDR3 in amino acids: CASSFSGTGSGNTIYF. CDR3 nucleotides: TGTGCCAGTAGTTTTTCCGGGACAGGCTCTGGAAACACCATATATTTT.

The genes are TRBV2 and TRBJ2-1; 8 bases line up with TRBD2. Germline-derived CDR1 and CDR2 are SNHLY and FYNNEI. There are 19 residues in the CDR3. Trimming cost V 1 base and J 1 base; bases outside gene matches: 12. CDR3 coding DNA: TGTGCCAGCAGTGAAGGCGCGTCTCCTAGCGGGTTTTCCTACAATGAGCAGTTCTTC. Translation: CASSEGASPSGFSYNEQFF.

The chain combines TRBV25-1 with TRBJ2-7; D gene ambiguous. Germline lookup yields CDR1 MGHDK and CDR2 SYGVNS. V lost 5 bases and J 2 bases, leaving 13 bases between the germline ends. The CDR3 has 14 amino acids. In nucleotides, the CDR3 is TGTGCCAGCAGTTCTGGTACTTCAACCTACGAGCAGTACTTC. Protein product: CASSSGTSTYEQYF.

This chain uses TRBV5-6 with TRBJ1-5, with unresolved D. Germline V gene lookup returns CDR1 SGHDT and CDR2 YYEEEE. This CDR3 spans 14 amino acids. Trimming pared 2 bases from V and 2 bases from J, leaving 8 bases between. The CDR3 is CASSFRGRNQPQHF. CDR3 nucleotides: TGTGCCAGCAGCTTTCGAGGGCGCAATCAGCCCCAGCATTTT.

This chain links TRBV5-1 with TRBJ2-1; 7 nucleotides line up with TRBD1. The CDR3 runs to 16 residues. CDR1 is SGHRS and CDR2 is YFSETQ in the germline V gene. The V segment lost 0 bases and the J segment 6 bases; nucleotides outside the gene matches: 9. CDR3 sequence: CASSLGTGVGPNEQFF. As DNA, the CDR3 is TGCGCCAGCAGCTTGGGGACAGGAGTAGGCCCCAATGAGCAGTTCTTC.